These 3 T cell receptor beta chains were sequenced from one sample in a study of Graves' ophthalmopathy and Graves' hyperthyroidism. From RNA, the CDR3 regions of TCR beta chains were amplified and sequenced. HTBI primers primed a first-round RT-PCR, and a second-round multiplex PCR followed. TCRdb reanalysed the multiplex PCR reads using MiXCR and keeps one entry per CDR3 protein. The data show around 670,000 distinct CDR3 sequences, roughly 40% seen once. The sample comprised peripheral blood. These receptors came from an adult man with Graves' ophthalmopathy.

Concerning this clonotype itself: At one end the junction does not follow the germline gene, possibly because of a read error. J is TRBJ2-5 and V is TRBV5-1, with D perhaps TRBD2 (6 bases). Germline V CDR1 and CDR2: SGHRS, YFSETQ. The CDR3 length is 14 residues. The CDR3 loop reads CASSPGTVGETQCF. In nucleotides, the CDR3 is TGCGCCAGCAGCCCGGGGACTGTCGGCGAGACCCAGTGCTTC.

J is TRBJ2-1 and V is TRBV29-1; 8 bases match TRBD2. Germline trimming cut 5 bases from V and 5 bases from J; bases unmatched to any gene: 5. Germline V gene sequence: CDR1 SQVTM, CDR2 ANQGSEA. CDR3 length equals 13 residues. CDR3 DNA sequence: TGCAGCGTTCCAGCGGGAGCCAACAATGAGCAGTTCTTC. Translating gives CSVPAGANNEQFF.

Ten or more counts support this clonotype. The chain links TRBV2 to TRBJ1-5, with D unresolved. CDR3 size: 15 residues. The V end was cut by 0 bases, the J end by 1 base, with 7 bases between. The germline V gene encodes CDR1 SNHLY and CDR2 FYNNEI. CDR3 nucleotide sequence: TGTGCCAGCAGTGAAGCGCGAGGAAGCAATCAGCCCCAGCATTTT. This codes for CASSEARGSNQPQHF.